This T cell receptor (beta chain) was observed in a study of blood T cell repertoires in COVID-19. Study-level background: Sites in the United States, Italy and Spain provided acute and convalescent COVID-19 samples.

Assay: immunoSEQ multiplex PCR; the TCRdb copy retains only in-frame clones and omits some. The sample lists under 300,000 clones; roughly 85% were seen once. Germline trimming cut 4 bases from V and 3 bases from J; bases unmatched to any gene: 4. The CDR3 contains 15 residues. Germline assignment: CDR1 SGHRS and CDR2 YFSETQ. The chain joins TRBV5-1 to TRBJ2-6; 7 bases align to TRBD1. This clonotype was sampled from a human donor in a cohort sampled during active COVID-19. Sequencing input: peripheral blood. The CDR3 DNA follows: TGCGCCAGCAGCAAAGGGGGCGATGGGGCCAACGTCCTGACTTTC. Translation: CASSKGGDGANVLTF.